What follows are 18 T cell receptor beta chains derived from one specimen sequenced in a study of blood T cells in healthy people across ages. A second PCR of about 7 to 12 cycles used a sample-barcoded 5' primer and a J-beta primer mix. TCRdb ran MiXCR on the 5' RACE reads and lists one entry per CDR3 protein. The sample consists of about 1.4 million distinct CDR3 sequences, roughly 59% of them appearing once. The material sequenced was blood. All receptors derive from a young man in good health.

The J gene is TRBJ2-2, the V gene TRBV24-1; no clear D. Germline lookup yields CDR1 KGHDR and CDR2 SFDVKD. The V end was cut by 4 bases, the J end by 2 bases, with 4 bases between. CDR3 length: 13 residues. The CDR3: CATSDTNTGELFF. In nucleotides, the CDR3 is TGTGCCACCAGTGACACCAACACCGGGGAGCTGTTTTTT.

The chain combines TRBV29-1 with TRBJ1-3; maybe TRBD1 (6 bases). Germline CDR1 is SQVTM and CDR2 is ANQGSEA. CDR3 length: 13 amino acids. The germline V and J ends were trimmed by 6 bases and 3 bases, with 12 bases remaining between them. CDR3 in DNA: TGCAGCGTACAGGGTCTGAGTGGAAACACCATATATTTT. Protein sequence: CSVQGLSGNTIYF.

The rearrangement joins TRBV27 to TRBJ1-2; D is unclear. This CDR3 is built from 14 residues. The V gene's germline CDR1 is MNHEY and CDR2 SMNVEV (reference sequence). V was pared by 3 bases and J by 4 bases, with 12 bases between. CDR3 DNA: TGTGCCAGCAGTTTTCGGGAATTAGGCTATGGCTACACCTTC. Translated, it gives CASSFRELGYGYTF.

There are a few counts of this clonotype. The chain uses TRBV4-1 and TRBJ2-4; TRBD1 or TRBD2 may be the D gene (5 bases each). This CDR3 has 16 amino acids. Germline V lookup: CDR1 MGHRA, CDR2 YSYEKL. The V and J ends lost 1 base and 0 bases respectively, with 10 bases between them. DNA of the CDR3: TGCGCCAGCAGCCAAGCCGGGACGGGAGCCAAAAACATTCAGTACTTC. Translation: CASSQAGTGAKNIQYF.

The genes are TRBV10-2 and TRBJ1-2, with unresolved D. V dropped 0 bases and J dropped 0 bases, with 5 bases sitting between them. This CDR3 is built from 14 residues. From germline, CDR1 is WSHSY and CDR2 SAAADI. CDR3: CASSESMTNYGYTF. CDR3 DNA sequence: TGCGCCAGCAGTGAGTCGATGACTAACTATGGCTACACCTTC.

This chain uses TRBV10-2 with TRBJ2-7, with D tentatively TRBD2 (6 bases). V was trimmed by 3 bases and J by 2 bases, leaving 8 bases between them. In germline, CDR1 is WSHSY, CDR2 SAAADI. This CDR3 region has 13 residues. Here the CDR3 reads CASSDVAAYEQYF. The CDR3 DNA reads as TGCGCCAGCAGTGATGTAGCGGCCTACGAGCAGTACTTC.

This chain joins TRBV10-3 and TRBJ2-2; possible D gene TRBD2, 5 bases. Germline CDR1 and CDR2: ENHRY and SYGVKD. Trimming took off 6 bases at V and 5 bases at J, with 13 bases between the two ends. This CDR3 is built from 14 residues. The CDR3 is CAISEPRETGELFF. The CDR3 DNA reads TGTGCCATCAGCGAACCCCGGGAAACCGGGGAGCTGTTTTTT.

The chain recombines TRBV11-2 with TRBJ1-1; D is ambiguous. This CDR3 spans 15 amino acids. CDR1 is SGHAT, CDR2 FQNNGV, per germline. Trimming took 3 bases from V and 0 from J, leaving 11 bases between them. The CDR3 spells CASSLHAALNTEAFF. The CDR3 coding sequence is TGTGCCAGCAGCTTGCACGCAGCCCTGAACACTGAAGCTTTCTTT.

This chain uses TRBV27 with TRBJ2-5, with 7 bases fitting TRBD1. This CDR3 is 15 amino acids long. Germline loops: CDR1 MNHEY, CDR2 SMNVEV (reference sequence). V lost 5 bases, J lost 0 bases, and 6 bases stayed unmatched. The CDR3 DNA sequence: TGTGCCAGCAGTACAGGGACAGTAAACCAAGAGACCCAGTACTTC. Protein product: CASSTGTVNQETQYF.

This clonotype was detected only once. V usage is TRBV20-1 and J usage is TRBJ1-1; D is possibly TRBD1 (5 bases). The CDR3 length is 14 residues. The V end lost 0 bases, the J end lost 3 bases, and 11 bases lay between the germline ends. From germline, CDR1 is DFQATT and CDR2 SNEGSKA (reference sequence). The CDR3 loop reads CSAREDWGDTEAFF. Written as DNA, the CDR3 is TGCAGTGCTAGAGAGGATTGGGGGGACACTGAAGCTTTCTTT.

The table lists this clonotype with a few counts. The chain couples TRBV20-1 to TRBJ2-5; TRBD2 is a possible D gene (7 bases). Germline V gene sequence: CDR1 DFQATT, CDR2 SNEGSKA (reference sequence). Trimming cost V 6 bases and J 4 bases, with 18 bases left between them. The CDR3 length is 14 residues. Here the CDR3 DNA reads TGCAGTGCCCAGATAAGTCGGGGGGCAGAGACCCAGTACTTC. It is translated as CSAQISRGAETQYF.

The chain is built from TRBV18 and TRBJ1-2, with D hard to call. This CDR3 region has 15 residues. Germline CDR1 KGHSH, CDR2 LQKENI. V lost 2 bases to trimming and J lost 2 bases, with 12 bases between them. In nucleotides, the CDR3 is TGTGCCAGCTCACCATCGGAGGGCTGGAACTATGGCTACACCTTC. Translating gives CASSPSEGWNYGYTF. Full variable domain (missing parts from reference TRBV18 and TRBJ1-2): NAGVMQNPRHLVRRRGQEARLRCSPMKGHSHVYWYRQLPEEGLKFMVYLQKENIIDESGMPKERFSAEFPKEGPSILRIQQVVRGDSAAYFCASSPSEGWNYGYTFGSGTRLTVV.

The V gene is TRBV12-3 or TRBV12-4, the J gene TRBJ2-7; D is possibly TRBD1 or TRBD2 (5 bases each). V dropped 7 bases and J dropped 2 bases, with 12 bases sitting between them. This CDR3 spans 13 amino acids. The CDR3 loop reads CASTTQGPYEQYF. The DNA for the CDR3 is TGTGCCAGCACTACTCAGGGACCCTACGAGCAGTACTTC.

The rearrangement uses TRBV15 and TRBJ2-3, with D perhaps TRBD1 (6 bases). This CDR3 has 15 amino acids. CDR1 and CDR2 from the germline V gene are LNHNV and YYDKDF (reference sequence). The V and J ends lost 5 bases and 0 bases respectively, with 12 bases between them. The CDR3 sequence: CATSVGQSSTDTQYF. CDR3 coding DNA: TGTGCCACCAGCGTCGGACAGAGTAGCACAGATACGCAGTATTTT.

The chain carries TRBV3-1 and TRBJ2-3; 8 bases are shared with TRBD2. With 8 bases clipped from V and 4 bases from J, the junction kept 8 bases outside the gene matches. The length of the CDR3 is 14 residues. Germline CDR1 LGHDT, CDR2 YNNKEL (reference sequence). The CDR3 nucleotides read TGTGCCAGCTCTTCCGGGAGGGCCGCAGATACGCAGTATTTT. Translated, it gives CASSSGRAADTQYF.

This rearrangement joins TRBV5-5 to TRBJ2-7, with a possible D match to TRBD1 (7 bases). CDR3 length: 16 amino acids. Trimming removed 0 bases from V and 2 bases from J, with 15 bases in between. Germline-derived CDR1 and CDR2 are SGHKS and YYEKEE (reference sequence). The DNA of the CDR3 is TGTGCCAGCAGCTTGGAGGGGGCGGGATTCGCCTACGAGCAGTACTTC. Encoded protein: CASSLEGAGFAYEQYF.

CDR3 bases: TGTGCCACCAGTGGTGCGAGAACTAGCACAGATACGCAGTATTTT. Amino acid sequence: CATSGARTSTDTQYF. V and J are TRBV24-1 and TRBJ2-3; no reliable D call. V was shortened by 5 bases and J by 0 bases, with 11 bases between the two germline ends. This CDR3 has 15 amino acids. Germline CDR1 and CDR2: KGHDR and SFDVKD.

This sequence joins TRBV7-9 and TRBJ2-3; 13 nucleotides agree with TRBD2. This CDR3 region has 19 residues. Germline V gene sequence: CDR1 SEHNR, CDR2 FQNEAQ (reference sequence). With 0 bases clipped from V and 1 base from J, the junction kept 7 bases outside the gene matches. The CDR3 loop reads CASSLAGTSGEDGTDTQYF. Here the CDR3 DNA reads TGTGCCAGCAGCTTAGCAGGGACTAGCGGGGAGGACGGCACAGATACGCAGTATTTT.